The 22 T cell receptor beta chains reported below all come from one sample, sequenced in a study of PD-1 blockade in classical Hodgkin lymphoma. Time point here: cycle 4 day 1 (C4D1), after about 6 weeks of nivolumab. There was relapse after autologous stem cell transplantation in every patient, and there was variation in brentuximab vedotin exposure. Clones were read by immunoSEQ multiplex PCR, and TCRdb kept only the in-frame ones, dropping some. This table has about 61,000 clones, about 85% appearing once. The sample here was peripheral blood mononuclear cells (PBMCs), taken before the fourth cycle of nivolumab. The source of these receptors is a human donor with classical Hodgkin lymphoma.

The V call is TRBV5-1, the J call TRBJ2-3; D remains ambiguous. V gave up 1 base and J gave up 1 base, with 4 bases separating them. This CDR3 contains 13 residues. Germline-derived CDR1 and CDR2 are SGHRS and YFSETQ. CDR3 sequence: CASSLPGTDTQYF. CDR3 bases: TGCGCCAGCAGCTTGCCCGGCACAGATACGCAGTATTTT.

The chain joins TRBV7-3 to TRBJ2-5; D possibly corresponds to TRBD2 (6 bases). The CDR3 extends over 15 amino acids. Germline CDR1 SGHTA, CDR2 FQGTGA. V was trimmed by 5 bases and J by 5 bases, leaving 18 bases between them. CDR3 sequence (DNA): TGTGCCAGCAGCCTAAATGCGGGGATGGCGGAGACCCAGTACTTC. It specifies CASSLNAGMAETQYF.

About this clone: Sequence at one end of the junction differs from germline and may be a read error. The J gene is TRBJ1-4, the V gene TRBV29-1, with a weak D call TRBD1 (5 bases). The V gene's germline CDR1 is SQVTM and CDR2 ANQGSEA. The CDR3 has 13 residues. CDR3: CSVEDGGNEKLFF. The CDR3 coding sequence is TGCAGCGTCGAAGACGGGGGGAATGAAAAACTGTTTTTT.

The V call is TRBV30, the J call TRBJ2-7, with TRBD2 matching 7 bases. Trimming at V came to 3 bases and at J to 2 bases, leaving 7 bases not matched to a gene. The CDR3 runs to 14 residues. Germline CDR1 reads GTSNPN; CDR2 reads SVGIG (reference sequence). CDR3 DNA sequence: TGTGCCTGGAGATGGGGGGGAGCTGCCTACGAGCAGTACTTC. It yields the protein CAWRWGGAAYEQYF.

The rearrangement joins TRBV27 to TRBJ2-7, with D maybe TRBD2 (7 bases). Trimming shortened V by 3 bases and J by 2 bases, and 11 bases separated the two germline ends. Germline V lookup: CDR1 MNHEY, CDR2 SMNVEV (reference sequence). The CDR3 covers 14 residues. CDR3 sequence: CASSFGGAAYEQYF. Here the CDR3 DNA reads TGTGCCAGCAGTTTTGGGGGGGCGGCCTACGAGCAGTACTTC.

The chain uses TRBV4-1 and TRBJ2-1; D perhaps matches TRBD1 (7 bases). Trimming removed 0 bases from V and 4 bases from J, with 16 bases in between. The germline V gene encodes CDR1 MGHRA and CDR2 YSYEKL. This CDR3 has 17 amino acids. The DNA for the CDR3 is TGCGCCAGCAGCCAAGAAGGGGCAGGGGGGCCTTACAATGAGCAGTTCTTC. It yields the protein CASSQEGAGGPYNEQFF.

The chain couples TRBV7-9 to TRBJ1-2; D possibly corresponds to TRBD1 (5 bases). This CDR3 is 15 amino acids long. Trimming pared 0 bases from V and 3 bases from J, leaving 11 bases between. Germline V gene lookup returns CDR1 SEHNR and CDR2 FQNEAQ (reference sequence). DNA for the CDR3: TGTGCCAGCAGCTTAGCGAGACAAGGGGACTATGGCTACACCTTC. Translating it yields CASSLARQGDYGYTF. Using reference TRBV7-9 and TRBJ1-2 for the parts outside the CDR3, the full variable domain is DTGVSQNPRHKITKRGQNVTFRCDPISEHNRLYWYRQTLGQGPEFLTYFQNEAQLEKSRLLSDRFSAERPKGSFSTLEIQRTEQGDSAMYLCASSLARQGDYGYTFGSGTRLTVV.

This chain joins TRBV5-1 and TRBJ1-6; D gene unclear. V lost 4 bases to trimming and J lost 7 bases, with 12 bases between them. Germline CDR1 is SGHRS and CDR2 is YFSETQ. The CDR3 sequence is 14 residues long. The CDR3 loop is CASSPGAPNSPLHF. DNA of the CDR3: TGCGCCAGCAGCCCTGGCGCCCCAAATTCACCCCTCCACTTT.

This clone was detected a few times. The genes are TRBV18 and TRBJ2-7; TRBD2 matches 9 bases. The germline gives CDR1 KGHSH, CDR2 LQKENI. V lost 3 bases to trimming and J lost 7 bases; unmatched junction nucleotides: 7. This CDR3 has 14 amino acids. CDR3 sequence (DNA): TGTGCCAGCTCACCGTCCGGGACTAGCAGGGAGCAGTACTTC. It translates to CASSPSGTSREQYF.

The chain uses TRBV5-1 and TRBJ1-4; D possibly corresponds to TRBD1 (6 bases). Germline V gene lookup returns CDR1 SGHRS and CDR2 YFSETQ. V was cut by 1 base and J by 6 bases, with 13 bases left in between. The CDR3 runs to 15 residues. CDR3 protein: CASSLTGTIYEKLFF. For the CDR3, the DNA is TGCGCCAGCAGCTTGACCGGGACAATTTATGAAAAACTGTTTTTT.

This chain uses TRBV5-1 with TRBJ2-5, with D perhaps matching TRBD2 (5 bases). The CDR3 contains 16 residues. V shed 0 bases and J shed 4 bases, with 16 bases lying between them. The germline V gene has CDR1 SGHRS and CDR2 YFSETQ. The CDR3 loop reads CASSLVPSGSVETQYF. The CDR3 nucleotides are TGCGCCAGCAGCTTGGTGCCGAGCGGTTCGGTAGAGACCCAGTACTTC.

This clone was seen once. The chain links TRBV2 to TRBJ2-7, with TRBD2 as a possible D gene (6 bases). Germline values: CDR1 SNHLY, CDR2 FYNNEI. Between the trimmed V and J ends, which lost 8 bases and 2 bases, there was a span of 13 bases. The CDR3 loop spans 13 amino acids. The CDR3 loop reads CASAWGDPYEQYF. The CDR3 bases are TGTGCCAGCGCTTGGGGGGACCCCTACGAGCAGTACTTC.

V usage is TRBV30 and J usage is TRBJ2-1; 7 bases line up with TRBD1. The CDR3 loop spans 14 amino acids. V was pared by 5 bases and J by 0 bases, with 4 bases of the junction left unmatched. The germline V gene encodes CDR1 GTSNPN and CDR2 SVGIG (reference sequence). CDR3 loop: CAWDRDSSYNEQFF. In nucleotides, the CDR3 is TGTGCCTGGGACCGGGACAGCTCCTACAATGAGCAGTTCTTC.

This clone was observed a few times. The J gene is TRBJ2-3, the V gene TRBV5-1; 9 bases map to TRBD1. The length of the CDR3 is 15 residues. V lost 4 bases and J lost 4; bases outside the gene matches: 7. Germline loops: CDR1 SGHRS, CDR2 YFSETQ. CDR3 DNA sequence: TGCGCCAGCAGCCCGACAGGGGGAAGCGCAGATACGCAGTATTTT. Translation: CASSPTGGSADTQYF.

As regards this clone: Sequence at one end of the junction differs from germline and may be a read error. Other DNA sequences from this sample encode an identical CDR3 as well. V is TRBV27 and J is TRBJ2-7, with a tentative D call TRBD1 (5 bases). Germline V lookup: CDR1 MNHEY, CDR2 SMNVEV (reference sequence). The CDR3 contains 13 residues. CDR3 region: CASSEGATYEQYF. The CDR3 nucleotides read TGTGCCAGCAGCGAAGGGGCAACCTATGAGCAGTACTTC.

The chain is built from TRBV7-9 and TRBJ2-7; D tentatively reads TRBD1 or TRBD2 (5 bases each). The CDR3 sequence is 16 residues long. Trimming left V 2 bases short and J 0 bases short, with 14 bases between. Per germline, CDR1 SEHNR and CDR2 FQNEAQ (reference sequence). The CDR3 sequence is CASSLKGPRSSYEQYF. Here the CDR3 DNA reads TGTGCCAGCAGCTTAAAGGGACCGAGAAGCTCCTACGAGCAGTACTTC. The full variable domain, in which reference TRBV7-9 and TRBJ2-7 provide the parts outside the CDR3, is DTGVSQNPRHKITKRGQNVTFRCDPISEHNRLYWYRQTLGQGPEFLTYFQNEAQLEKSRLLSDRFSAERPKGSFSTLEIQRTEQGDSAMYLCASSLKGPRSSYEQYFGPGTRLTVT.

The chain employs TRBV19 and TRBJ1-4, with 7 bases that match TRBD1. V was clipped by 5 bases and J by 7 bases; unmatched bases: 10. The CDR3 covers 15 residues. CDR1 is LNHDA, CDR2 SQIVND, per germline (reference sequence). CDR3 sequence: CASSPSHRGPEKLFF. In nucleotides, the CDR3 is TGTGCCAGTAGTCCCTCCCACAGGGGCCCTGAAAAACTGTTTTTT.

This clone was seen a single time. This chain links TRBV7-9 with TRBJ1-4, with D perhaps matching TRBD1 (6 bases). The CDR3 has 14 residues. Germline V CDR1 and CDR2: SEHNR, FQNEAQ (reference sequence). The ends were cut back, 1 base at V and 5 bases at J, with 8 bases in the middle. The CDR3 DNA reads TGTGCCAGCAGCTTAGGGACAGTGAATGAAAAACTGTTTTTT. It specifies CASSLGTVNEKLFF.

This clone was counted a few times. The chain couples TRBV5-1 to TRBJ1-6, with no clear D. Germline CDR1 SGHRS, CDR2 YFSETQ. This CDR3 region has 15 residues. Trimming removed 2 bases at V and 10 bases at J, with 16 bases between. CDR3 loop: CASSFLGESGSPLHF. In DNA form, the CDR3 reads TGCGCCAGCAGCTTTCTGGGCGAATCGGGGTCACCCCTCCACTTT.

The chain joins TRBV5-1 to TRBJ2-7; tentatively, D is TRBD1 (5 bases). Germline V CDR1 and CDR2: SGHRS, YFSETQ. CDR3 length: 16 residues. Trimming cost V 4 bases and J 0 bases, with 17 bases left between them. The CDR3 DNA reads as TGCGCCAGCAGCAACCTGGAGACAGCCTACTCCTACGAGCAGTACTTC. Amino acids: CASSNLETAYSYEQYF. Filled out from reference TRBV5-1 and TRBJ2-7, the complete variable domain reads KAGVTQTPRYLIKTRGQQVTLSCSPISGHRSVSWYQQTPGQGLQFLFEYFSETQRNKGNFPGRFSGRQFSNSRSEMNVSTLELGDSALYLCASSNLETAYSYEQYFGPGTRLTVT.

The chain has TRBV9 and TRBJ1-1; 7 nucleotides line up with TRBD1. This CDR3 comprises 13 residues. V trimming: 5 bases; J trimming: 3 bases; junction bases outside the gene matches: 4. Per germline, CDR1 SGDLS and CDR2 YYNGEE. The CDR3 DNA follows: TGTGCCAGCAGGACAGGGCCGGACACTGAAGCTTTCTTT. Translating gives CASRTGPDTEAFF.

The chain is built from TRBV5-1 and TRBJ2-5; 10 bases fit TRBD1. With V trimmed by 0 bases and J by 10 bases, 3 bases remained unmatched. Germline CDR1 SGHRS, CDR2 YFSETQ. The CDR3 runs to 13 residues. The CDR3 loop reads CASSLGDRGNQYF. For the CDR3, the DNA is TGCGCCAGCAGCTTGGGGGACAGGGGAAACCAGTACTTC.